The 29 T cell receptor beta chains given below trace back to one sample, sequenced in a study of blood T cell dynamics during melanoma immunotherapy. Time point meaning: pre-treatment baseline. The data were produced by immunoSEQ multiplex PCR, yet TCRdb's version contains in-frame clones alone and is incomplete. The sample has 20,000 to 25,000 clones; roughly 91% are singletons. This sample comprised blood, obtained from a patient treated with checkpoint blockade. These receptors were taken from a human donor with melanoma.

This chain links TRBV6-1 with TRBJ1-2, with D hard to call. The V gene lost 0 bases and the J gene lost 7 bases, with 3 bases spanning the gap. In germline, CDR1 is MNHNS, CDR2 SASEGT. The CDR3 runs to 11 residues. The chain's CDR3 is CASSEAGGYTF. The CDR3 DNA is TGTGCCAGCAGTGAAGCGGGTGGCTACACCTTC.

V is TRBV9 and J is TRBJ2-2; D remains ambiguous. CDR1 and CDR2 from the germline V gene are SGDLS and YYNGEE. The CDR3 is made up of 15 amino acids. Trimming cost V 1 base and J 5 bases, with 12 bases left between them. Here the CDR3 reads CASSVSHSRTGELFF. For the CDR3, the DNA is TGTGCCAGCAGCGTATCCCACAGTCGAACCGGGGAGCTGTTTTTT.

V gene TRBV7-9 combines with J gene TRBJ1-3; D is possibly TRBD1 (5 bases). The CDR3 totals 16 residues. V shed 3 bases and J shed 3 bases, with 15 bases lying between them. In germline, CDR1 is SEHNR, CDR2 FQNEAQ (reference sequence). The CDR3 is CASSFSTVNLGNTIYF. The CDR3 nucleotides read TGTGCCAGCAGCTTCTCGACAGTTAACCTTGGAAACACCATATATTTT.

The chain joins TRBV7-9 to TRBJ1-2, with TRBD1 matching 10 bases. J lost 4 bases, V lost 6 bases, and 5 bases had no gene match. This CDR3 contains 14 residues. Germline V CDR1 and CDR2: SEHNR, FQNEAQ (reference sequence). The CDR3 coding sequence is TGTGCCAGCAGTTCAAGGACAGGGGGCTATGGCTACACCTTC. This translates into CASSSRTGGYGYTF.

The V and J genes are TRBV10-3 and TRBJ2-5; TRBD1 matches 9 bases. The J call may be incorrect, as the DNA end agrees better with TRBJ2-7. Germline loops: CDR1 ENHRY, CDR2 SYGVKD. The CDR3 runs 15 residues. In nucleotides, the CDR3 is TGTGCCATCAGTGGAGGGACAGGGCTGACCTACGAGCAGTACTTC. Its translation is CAISGGTGLTYEQYF.

V and J are TRBV29-1 and TRBJ1-1; 8 positions match TRBD1. Germline assignment: CDR1 SQVTM and CDR2 ANQGSEA. The CDR3 totals 14 residues. Unmatched junction bases numbered 7, after V lost 2 bases and J lost 5 bases. The CDR3, as DNA: TGCAGCGTTGAACTGGCAGGGGGCAGAACTGAAGCTTTCTTT. This gives the protein CSVELAGGRTEAFF.

The chain employs TRBV19 and TRBJ2-5, with 7 bases identical to TRBD2. The J call may be incorrect, as the DNA end agrees better with TRBJ2-7. Germline V lookup: CDR1 LNHDA, CDR2 SQIVND (reference sequence). CDR3 length equals 15 residues. The CDR3 DNA is TGTGCCAGTAGTATAGATCGAAGGGAGGGCCACGAGCAGTACTTC. Residues: CASSIDRREGHEQYF.

The CDR3 is CASSAGQGAGWTGELFF. As DNA, the CDR3 is TGCGCCAGCAGCGCAGGACAGGGGGCTGGGTGGACCGGGGAGCTGTTTTTT. The gene calls are TRBV5-1 and TRBJ2-2, with 11 bases matching TRBD1. This CDR3 has 17 residues. Trimming at V came to 4 bases and at J to 5 bases, leaving 10 bases not matched to a gene. Germline CDR1 is SGHRS and CDR2 is YFSETQ.

In its sample, this clone was seen a few times. CDR3 sequence (DNA): TGTGCCAGCTCACCGCTCGGACACGAGCAGTACTTC. Residues: CASSPLGHEQYF. The chain uses TRBV18 and TRBJ2-7, with D uncertain. Per germline, CDR1 KGHSH and CDR2 LQKENI. V lost 3 bases, J lost 5 bases, and 8 bases lay in between. CDR3 size: 12 residues.

This chain uses TRBV28 with TRBJ2-7; the match to TRBD2 covers 7 bases. CDR1 is MDHEN and CDR2 is SYDVKM in the germline V gene. Trimming took 5 bases from V and 4 from J; bases not matched to a gene: 11. The CDR3 length is 15 residues. CDR3 region: CASSPVGGGPYEQYF. Written as DNA, the CDR3 is TGTGCCAGCAGTCCCGTGGGGGGAGGGCCGTACGAGCAGTACTTC.

The V call is TRBV27, the J call TRBJ2-1; possible D gene TRBD1, 6 bases. The CDR3 is made up of 15 amino acids. V lost 6 bases to trimming and J lost 0 bases, with 12 bases between them. Germline lookup yields CDR1 MNHEY and CDR2 SMNVEV (reference sequence). The CDR3 DNA is TGTGCCAGCAGCCGCAGGGGCAGCTCCTACAATGAGCAGTTCTTC. Translation: CASSRRGSSYNEQFF.

V is TRBV18 and J is TRBJ2-6; 9 nucleotides match TRBD1. CDR3 size: 17 residues. CDR1 and CDR2 (germline): KGHSH, LQKENI. V dropped 2 bases and J dropped 4; count of bases not matched to a gene: 6. The CDR3 DNA reads TGTGCCAGCTCACCAACAGGGGGCGCATCCGGGGCCAACGTCCTGACTTTC. Translating gives CASSPTGGASGANVLTF.

The rearrangement uses TRBV29-1 and TRBJ2-2, with unresolved D. CDR3 size: 12 residues. Germline V gene lookup returns CDR1 SQVTM and CDR2 ANQGSEA. Trimming left V 2 bases short and J 8 bases short, with 9 bases between. The CDR3 spells CSVEYLKGELFF. The CDR3 region has the DNA TGCAGCGTTGAATACCTAAAAGGGGAGCTGTTTTTT.

This clone appeared a few times. The V and J genes are TRBV6-1 and TRBJ2-7, with D unresolved. V lost 1 base, J lost 3 bases, and 10 bases lay in between. The CDR3 is 14 amino acids. Per germline, CDR1 MNHNS and CDR2 SASEGT. The CDR3 DNA is TGTGCCAGCAGTGAAGGGGGATCTTACTACGAGCAGTACTTC. The encoded protein is CASSEGGSYYEQYF.

The chain recombines TRBV5-4 with TRBJ1-2; D gene unclear. Germline CDR1 reads SGHNT; CDR2 reads YYREEE (reference sequence). The germline V and J ends were trimmed by 2 bases and 4 bases, with 12 bases remaining between them. The CDR3 consists of 14 residues. CDR3 protein: CASSFPMVGYGYTF. The CDR3 DNA reads as TGTGCCAGCAGCTTTCCCATGGTCGGCTATGGCTACACCTTC. The complete variable domain, with remaining parts taken from reference TRBV5-4 and TRBJ1-2, reads ETGVTQSPTHLIKTRGQQVTLRCSSQSGHNTVSWYQQALGQGPQFIFQYYREEENGRGNFPPRFSGLQFPNYSSELNVNALELDDSALYLCASSFPMVGYGYTFGSGTRLTVV.

Of note for this clone: At one end the junction does not follow the germline gene, possibly because of a read error. CDR3 in amino acids: CASTQRRTQNEKPFF. CDR3 nucleotide sequence: TGTGCCAGCACCCAAAGAAGAACGCAGAATGAAAAACCGTTTTTT. The chain carries TRBV7-8 and TRBJ1-4; D is ambiguous. The CDR3 is 15 residues long. CDR1 is SGHVS and CDR2 is FQNEAQ in the germline V gene.

This clone appeared a few times. The CDR3: CASRPGQGDNSPLHF. In nucleotides, the CDR3 is TGTGCCAGTAGGCCGGGACAGGGTGACAATTCACCCCTCCACTTT. The J gene is TRBJ1-6, the V gene TRBV19; TRBD1 matches at 9 bases. With 6 bases clipped from V and 7 bases from J, the junction kept 7 bases outside the gene matches. Germline CDR1 LNHDA, CDR2 SQIVND (reference sequence). This CDR3 is 15 amino acids long.

J is TRBJ2-7 and V is TRBV7-3; 7 bases fit TRBD1. V dropped 2 bases and J dropped 6; count of bases not matched to a gene: 4. The CDR3 contains 13 residues. Germline V gene sequence: CDR1 SGHTA, CDR2 FQGTGA. The chain's CDR3 is CASSLGAGGEQYF. The CDR3 DNA follows: TGTGCCAGCAGCTTAGGGGCAGGGGGCGAGCAGTACTTC.

This clone appeared a few times. The chain is built from TRBV30 and TRBJ1-1; D is uncertain. Trimming pared 0 bases from V and 0 bases from J, leaving 5 bases between. The germline V gene encodes CDR1 GTSNPN and CDR2 SVGIG (reference sequence). This CDR3 has 13 residues. The CDR3 DNA reads TGTGCCTGGAGTGTCATGGTGAACACTGAAGCTTTCTTT. Protein: CAWSVMVNTEAFF.

The genes are TRBV28 and TRBJ2-7; D gene unclear. CDR1 is MDHEN, CDR2 SYDVKM, per germline. The CDR3 length is 12 residues. The V end lost 4 bases, the J end lost 3 bases, and 7 bases lay between the germline ends. The CDR3 DNA follows: TGTGCCAGCAGTTCGCAGATCTACGAGCAGTACTTC. This translates into CASSSQIYEQYF.

The chain has TRBV4-1 and TRBJ2-7; TRBD1 aligns across 11 bases. The CDR3 consists of 16 residues. Trimming took 1 base from V and 4 from J; bases not matched to a gene: 6. Germline V lookup: CDR1 MGHRA, CDR2 YSYEKL. CDR3 region: CASSQGPGTGGYEQYF. DNA of the CDR3: TGCGCCAGCAGCCAAGGGCCCGGGACAGGGGGTTACGAGCAGTACTTC.

This clone was detected once. This chain joins TRBV11-3 and TRBJ2-4; possibly TRBD1 for D (6 bases). V was shortened by 4 bases and J by 5 bases, with 15 bases between the two germline ends. Germline V gives CDR1 SGHNT, CDR2 YENEEA. The CDR3 is 15 residues long. The CDR3 coding sequence is TGTGCCAGCAGCTCCGGGCAGGGGAGCCAAAACATTCAGTACTTC. Translated: CASSSGQGSQNIQYF. The variable domain in full, completed from reference TRBV11-3 and TRBJ2-4, reads EAGVVQSPRYKIIEKKQPVAFWCNPISGHNTLYWYLQNLGQGPELLIRYENEEAVDDSQLPKDRFSAERLKGVDSTLKIQPAELGDSAVYLCASSSGQGSQNIQYFGAGTRLSVL.

The chain joins TRBV19 to TRBJ2-1; 15 nucleotides agree with TRBD2. Trimming took 4 bases from V and 2 from J; bases not matched to a gene: 6. The length of the CDR3 is 18 residues. From germline, CDR1 is LNHDA and CDR2 SQIVND (reference sequence). Here the CDR3 DNA reads TGTGCCAGTAGTAGGACTAGCGGGGGGGCGATGCCCTACAATGAGCAGTTCTTC. Protein sequence: CASSRTSGGAMPYNEQFF.

This clone was recorded only once. The chain links TRBV6-5 to TRBJ2-4, with D perhaps TRBD2 (6 bases). The germline gives CDR1 MNHEY, CDR2 SVGAGI. This CDR3 contains 15 residues. With 6 bases removed from V and 3 bases from J, the gap between germline ends came to 15 bases. The CDR3 loop is CASRRNWGDKNIQYF. CDR3 nucleotides: TGTGCCAGCAGGAGGAATTGGGGGGACAAAAACATTCAGTACTTC.

The CDR3 DNA sequence: TGCGCCAGCAGCCAAGTGCGGGGGCAGGTCTACGAGCAGTACTTC. It yields the protein CASSQVRGQVYEQYF. The chain employs TRBV4-1 and TRBJ2-7; possibly TRBD2 for D (7 bases). The CDR3 sequence is 15 residues long. The V and J ends lost 1 base and 3 bases respectively, with 13 bases between them. Germline assignment: CDR1 MGHRA and CDR2 YSYEKL.

The genes are TRBV7-2 and TRBJ1-2, with no clear D. The V end lost 6 bases, the J end lost 2 bases, and 10 bases lay between the germline ends. The CDR3 totals 13 residues. The germline V gene encodes CDR1 SGHTA and CDR2 FQGNSA. CDR3 in amino acids: CASSLQMNYGYTF. DNA of the CDR3: TGTGCCAGCAGTCTACAGATGAACTATGGCTACACCTTC.

V usage is TRBV6-5 and J usage is TRBJ2-3; D is possibly TRBD2 (6 bases). Germline CDR1 MNHEY, CDR2 SVGAGI. Trimming removed 2 bases at V and 5 bases at J, with 14 bases between. The CDR3 has 15 residues. The DNA of the CDR3 is TGTGCCAGCAGTTACCCTCGGCGGGGCGGAGATACGCAGTATTTT. Protein: CASSYPRRGGDTQYF.

This clone was found once. The chain joins TRBV25-1 to TRBJ1-1, with 7 bases identical to TRBD1. Germline V gene lookup returns CDR1 MGHDK and CDR2 SYGVNS. Trimming cost V 6 bases and J 5 bases; bases outside gene matches: 12. The CDR3 length is 15 residues. The CDR3 DNA follows: TGTGCCAGCAGCCCGCAGGGGCAGGGGGGGACTGAAGCTTTCTTT. It codes for CASSPQGQGGTEAFF.

The chain links TRBV5-1 to TRBJ2-1; tentatively, D is TRBD1 (5 bases). CDR3 length: 13 residues. Trimming took 0 bases from V and 5 from J, leaving 6 bases between them. The germline CDR1 and CDR2 sequences are SGHRS and YFSETQ. As DNA, the CDR3 is TGCGCCAGCAGCTTGGCGACAGACAATGAGCAGTTCTTC. Protein sequence: CASSLATDNEQFF.